The 18 T cell receptor beta chains listed next were all sequenced from one sample in a study of blood T cells in healthy people across ages. A sample-barcoded 5' primer and a J-beta primer mix were used in a second PCR of about 7 to 12 cycles. Each CDR3 protein is one row after TCRdb ran MiXCR on the 5' RACE reads. The sample lists about 1.7 million distinct CDR3 sequences, approximately 28% occurring once. The sample taken for sequencing was blood. The receptors shown here come from a woman in her 30s in good health.

The rearrangement joins TRBV5-5 to TRBJ1-1; no clear D. The CDR3 is 14 residues long. The germline CDR1 and CDR2 sequences are SGHKS and YYEKEE (reference sequence). Trimming took 4 bases from V and 6 from J, leaving 16 bases between them. CDR3 bases: TGTGCCAGCAGCATCAGGACCCGGGAAGCTGAAGCTTTCTTT. Translation: CASSIRTREAEAFF.

V gene TRBV18 combines with J gene TRBJ1-6, with D possibly being TRBD1 (5 bases). Trimming stripped 6 bases from V and 8 bases from J, with 17 bases between. The CDR3 spans 15 residues. Germline V gene sequence: CDR1 KGHSH, CDR2 LQKENI. This CDR3 is CASSPGPLGDSPLHF. The CDR3, as DNA: TGTGCCAGCTCGCCCGGACCTCTGGGGGATTCACCCCTCCACTTT.

This sequence joins TRBV14 and TRBJ1-6, with D uncertain. The CDR3 runs 15 residues. The V end lost 6 bases, the J end lost 3 bases, and 12 bases lay between the germline ends. Germline values: CDR1 SGHDN, CDR2 FVKESK. The CDR3 loop is CASRGRTDYNSPLHF. The CDR3 nucleotides read TGTGCCAGCAGGGGGAGGACGGACTATAATTCACCCCTCCACTTT.

This clonotype was seen only a few times. The V gene is TRBV9, the J gene TRBJ1-1; possibly TRBD1 for D (6 bases). Trimming stripped 4 bases from V and 3 bases from J, with 10 bases between. The CDR3 is made up of 13 amino acids. Germline CDR1 is SGDLS and CDR2 is YYNGEE. Written as DNA, the CDR3 is TGTGCCAGCAGCCTCCACAGGGACACTGAAGCTTTCTTT. This codes for CASSLHRDTEAFF.

The table lists this clonotype with many counts. The chain uses TRBV5-1 and TRBJ2-1; D is undetermined. V lost 0 bases to trimming and J lost 3 bases, with 4 bases between them. Germline loops: CDR1 SGHRS, CDR2 YFSETQ. The CDR3 extends over 13 amino acids. This CDR3 reads CASSLDLYNEQFF. CDR3 nucleotide sequence: TGCGCCAGCAGCTTGGATCTCTACAATGAGCAGTTCTTC.

The rearrangement joins TRBV20-1 to TRBJ1-1; D gene ambiguous. Germline V gene data show CDR1 as DFQATT and CDR2 as SNEGSKA (reference sequence). The CDR3 sequence is 11 residues long. The V gene lost 4 bases and the J gene lost 7 bases, with 10 bases spanning the gap. DNA for the CDR3: TGCAGTGCTAACCGGGCCTATGAAGCTTTCTTT. It codes for CSANRAYEAFF.

This clonotype has a handful of counts. V is TRBV7-2 and J is TRBJ1-6; D ambiguous. This CDR3 has 14 amino acids. The ends were cut back, 7 bases at V and 1 base at J, with 8 bases in the middle. Germline CDR1 reads SGHTA; CDR2 reads FQGNSA. The CDR3 here is CASMLGSYNSPLHF. Here the CDR3 DNA reads TGTGCCAGCATGCTGGGGTCCTATAATTCACCCCTCCACTTT.

This clonotype was observed a few times. This chain uses TRBV20-1 with TRBJ2-1, with 12 bases fitting TRBD2. CDR1 is DFQATT and CDR2 is SNEGSKA in the germline V gene (reference sequence). The CDR3 covers 16 residues. Trimming cost V 1 base and J 9 bases; bases outside gene matches: 10. The CDR3 coding sequence is TGCAGTGCTAGAGTCAGGCTAGCGGGAGGGCCCGGTGAGCAGTTCTTC. This codes for CSARVRLAGGPGEQFF.

This clonotype was seen only once. The J gene is TRBJ1-2, the V gene TRBV2, with 8 bases fitting TRBD1. The junction had 6 bases not matched to a gene; V was cut back by 7 bases and J by 2 bases. CDR3 size: 14 residues. Germline CDR1 reads SNHLY; CDR2 reads FYNNEI. The CDR3 region is CASILGQGNYGYTF. The CDR3 DNA reads as TGTGCCAGCATCCTCGGACAGGGAAACTATGGCTACACCTTC.

This chain connects TRBV14 to TRBJ2-3, with unresolved D. In germline, CDR1 is SGHDN, CDR2 FVKESK. The V end was cut by 1 base, the J end by 9 bases, with 8 bases between. The CDR3 has 12 residues. Written as DNA, the CDR3 is TGTGCCAGCAGCCAAGTGAAGAGAACGCAGTATTTT. This encodes CASSQVKRTQYF. The full variable domain, its missing parts supplied by reference TRBV14 and TRBJ2-3, is EAGVTQFPSHSVIEKGQTVTLRCDPISGHDNLYWYRRVMGKEIKFLLHFVKESKQDESGMPNNRFLAERTGGTYSTLKVQPAELEDSGVYFCASSQVKRTQYFGPGTRLTVL.

The rearrangement joins TRBV6-1 to TRBJ1-5; D is uncertain. CDR1 is MNHNS, CDR2 SASEGT, per germline. V lost 6 bases and J 0 bases, leaving 12 bases between the germline ends. CDR3 length equals 15 residues. The DNA for the CDR3 is TGTGCCAGCAGCGCGACAACGTATAGCAATCAGCCCCAGCATTTT. Protein sequence: CASSATTYSNQPQHF.

The chain carries TRBV27 and TRBJ2-5, with D perhaps given as TRBD1 or TRBD2 (5 bases each). V lost 6 bases to trimming and J lost 5 bases, with 13 bases between them. The CDR3 covers 13 residues. CDR1 and CDR2 from the germline V gene are MNHEY and SMNVEV (reference sequence). As DNA, the CDR3 is TGTGCCAGCAGGGGGACCGCAAGGGAGACCCAGTACTTC. Translating gives CASRGTARETQYF.

V gene TRBV6-6 combines with J gene TRBJ2-7, with D tentatively TRBD1 or TRBD2 (6 bases each). V was pared by 2 bases and J by 7 bases, with 24 bases between. The CDR3 runs 17 residues. Germline V gene lookup returns CDR1 MNHNY and CDR2 SVGAGI (reference sequence). The DNA of the CDR3 is TGTGCCAGCAGTTACGGGGGGCCCTCTGAAGCCTATAATGAGCAGTACTTC. Translating gives CASSYGGPSEAYNEQYF.

To note about this clonotype: One end of the junction varies from germline; a read error may be responsible. The genes are TRBV5-6 and TRBJ1-1; D remains unclear. Germline assignment: CDR1 SGHDT and CDR2 YYEEEE. The CDR3 is 13 amino acids. The CDR3 sequence: CVSSFTRNTEAFF. The CDR3 DNA sequence: TGTGTCAGCAGCTTCACACGGAACACTGAAGCTTTCTTT.

The gene calls are TRBV5-1 and TRBJ2-5, with D perhaps given as TRBD1 or TRBD2 (5 bases each). Trimming removed 0 bases at V and 4 bases at J, with 16 bases between. Germline values: CDR1 SGHRS, CDR2 YFSETQ. The CDR3 is 16 amino acids. Here the CDR3 reads CASSLAGDPYPETQYF. CDR3 sequence (DNA): TGCGCCAGCAGCTTGGCCGGGGACCCCTATCCAGAGACCCAGTACTTC. The full variable domain, in which reference TRBV5-1 and TRBJ2-5 provide the parts outside the CDR3, is KAGVTQTPRYLIKTRGQQVTLSCSPISGHRSVSWYQQTPGQGLQFLFEYFSETQRNKGNFPGRFSGRQFSNSRSEMNVSTLELGDSALYLCASSLAGDPYPETQYFGPGTRLLVL.

On this clonotype: A much larger clone is a single base away; this may be a read error. The chain joins TRBV29-1 to TRBJ2-7, with D unresolved. TRBJ2-5 explains the end of the DNA better; the J call may be wrong. Germline V lookup: CDR1 SQVTM, CDR2 ANQGSEA. The CDR3 consists of 13 residues. The CDR3 nucleotides are TGCAGCGTTGAAGTCGTAGGGCGTGAGACCCAGTACTTC. This gives the protein CSVEVVGRETQYF.

The V and J genes are TRBV20-1 and TRBJ2-7; D is uncertain. Trimming took 6 bases from V and 7 from J, leaving 19 bases between them. The CDR3 spans 13 residues. Germline lookup yields CDR1 DFQATT and CDR2 SNEGSKA (reference sequence). CDR3 coding DNA: TGCAGTGCCAGACACATATCCTACAATGAGCAGTACTTC. It yields the protein CSARHISYNEQYF.

This clonotype was recorded only once. The chain links TRBV20-1 to TRBJ1-6; D possibly corresponds to TRBD1 (6 bases). Trimming removed 3 bases at V and 6 bases at J, with 9 bases between. From germline, CDR1 is DFQATT and CDR2 SNEGSKA (reference sequence). This CDR3 contains 13 residues. The CDR3 spells CSASARGNSPLHF. The CDR3 region has the DNA TGCAGTGCTAGCGCCAGGGGTAATTCACCCCTCCACTTT.